Given below is one T cell receptor (beta chain) in context. What it binds is not known. This entry comes from a study of T cells expressing NK-cell markers. Study at large: Repertoire data for TCR beta were derived from sorted T cells (CD3+CD56+NKG2C+, CD3+CD56+NKG2C- and CD3+CD56-NKG2C+). Seropositivity for HCMV was found in most of the eight sequenced donors, with one seronegative.

TCRdb reprocessed the 5' RACE reads and stores each CDR3 protein as one record, lacking DNA. The sample spans 130,000 to 150,000 distinct CDR3 sequences; the ten largest clones claim 9% to 15%. General study points: About six donors carried dominant NKG2C+ clonotypes that made up roughly 1.0-7.5% of their CD8+ T cells.

The CDR3 sequence is 11 residues long. CDR1 WSHSY and CDR2 SAAADI come from the germline V gene. The clonotype originates from a man younger than 35 in good health. Sequences were obtained from blood T cells: a sorted CD56 or NKG2C T cell subset, CD4+ or CD8+ T cells, or bulk PBMC T cells (not recorded which). The chain is built from TRBV10-2 and TRBJ1-2. The CDR3 protein is CASSTSDGYTF.